Following are 32 T cell receptor beta chains from one sample sequenced in a study of blood T cell repertoires in COVID-19. Generated by immunoSEQ multiplex PCR, the TCRdb table keeps only in-frame clones and is missing some. The sample shows more than 85,000 clones, about 86% of them seen only once. Material for sequencing was PBMCs or T cells enriched from blood (not recorded which). The receptors shown here come from a woman in her 50s who had recovered from COVID-19.

This chain joins TRBV27 and TRBJ1-2; the match to TRBD1 covers 9 bases. Germline trimming cut 6 bases from V and 8 bases from J; bases unmatched to any gene: 13. Looked up from germline, CDR1 is MNHEY and CDR2 is SMNVEV (reference sequence). The CDR3 has 15 residues. The CDR3 sequence is CASRPGDRVIEGYTF. In DNA form, the CDR3 reads TGTGCCAGCAGGCCCGGGGACAGGGTAATAGAAGGCTACACCTTC.

Here the CDR3 DNA reads TGTGCCAGCAGCGCAGGGTTTCCGTACGAGCAGTACTTC. Residues: CASSAGFPYEQYF. This chain links TRBV7-6 with TRBJ2-7; tentatively, D is TRBD1 (5 bases). V lost 5 bases, J lost 4 bases, and 12 bases lay in between. Germline CDR1 SGHVS, CDR2 FNYEAQ. The CDR3 totals 13 residues.

The V and J genes are TRBV7-2 and TRBJ1-5; D is undetermined. Looked up from germline, CDR1 is SGHTA and CDR2 is FQGNSA. CDR3 length: 13 residues. Trimming took off 5 bases at V and 5 bases at J, with 10 bases between the two ends. CDR3 DNA: TGTGCCAGCAGCGCCCGGGATTATCAGCCCCAGCATTTT. Its translation is CASSARDYQPQHF.

The rearrangement uses TRBV19 and TRBJ2-1, with TRBD2 matching over 8 bases. The trim removed 5 bases at V and 8 bases at J, leaving 11 bases unmatched. The CDR3 is 15 residues long. The V gene's germline CDR1 is LNHDA and CDR2 SQIVND (reference sequence). CDR3 coding DNA: TGTGCCAGTAGTGAAGAACGGGGGGGCCGCGATGAGCAGTTCTTC. Translated, it gives CASSEERGGRDEQFF.

The chain couples TRBV5-1 to TRBJ2-2, with 8 bases fitting TRBD1. V was clipped by 4 bases and J by 5 bases; unmatched bases: 7. The CDR3 covers 15 residues. Germline assignment: CDR1 SGHRS and CDR2 YFSETQ. The CDR3 loop is CASSRDRGGTGELFF. The CDR3 coding sequence is TGCGCCAGCAGCCGAGACAGGGGTGGTACCGGGGAGCTGTTTTTT. Full variable domain (remainder filled in from reference TRBV5-1 and TRBJ2-2): KAGVTQTPRYLIKTRGQQVTLSCSPISGHRSVSWYQQTPGQGLQFLFEYFSETQRNKGNFPGRFSGRQFSNSRSEMNVSTLELGDSALYLCASSRDRGGTGELFFGEGSRLTVL.

V usage is TRBV5-6 and J usage is TRBJ1-3, with a tentative D call TRBD1 (6 bases). Germline V gives CDR1 SGHDT, CDR2 YYEEEE. The CDR3 covers 14 residues. V lost 1 base and J 2 bases, leaving 7 bases between the germline ends. Written as DNA, the CDR3 is TGTGCCAGCAGCTTGACAGGGCCTGGAAACACCATATATTTT. As protein: CASSLTGPGNTIYF.

This rearrangement joins TRBV19 to TRBJ1-2; the D gene is possibly TRBD1 (6 bases). The ends were cut back, 3 bases at V and 0 bases at J, with 11 bases in the middle. The CDR3 covers 15 residues. CDR1 is LNHDA and CDR2 is SQIVND in the germline V gene (reference sequence). The CDR3 sequence is CASSIGQTANYGYTF. The DNA of the CDR3 is TGTGCCAGTAGTATCGGACAGACAGCTAACTATGGCTACACCTTC.

The V gene is TRBV28, the J gene TRBJ2-5, with D possibly matching TRBD2 (6 bases). The CDR3 is 15 residues long. Between the trimmed V and J ends, which lost 6 bases and 4 bases, there was a span of 18 bases. Germline assignment: CDR1 MDHEN and CDR2 SYDVKM. CDR3 protein: CASSSRPGRRETQYF. Here the CDR3 DNA reads TGTGCCAGCAGCTCACGACCGGGGAGGAGAGAGACCCAGTACTTC. Supplemented by reference TRBV28 and TRBJ2-5, the full variable domain reads DVKVTQSSRYLVKRTGEKVFLECVQDMDHENMFWYRQDPGLGLRLIYFSYDVKMKEKGDIPEGYSVSREKKERFSLILESASTNQTSMYLCASSSRPGRRETQYFGPGTRLLVL.

This clone has only a few counts. J is TRBJ1-3 and V is TRBV11-3; 7 nucleotides align to TRBD1. CDR3 length equals 12 residues. The germline V gene has CDR1 SGHNT and CDR2 YENEEA. V dropped 5 bases and J dropped 7; count of bases not matched to a gene: 2. Here the CDR3 DNA reads TGTGCCAGCAGCGACAGGGAGAACACCATATATTTT. Encoded protein: CASSDRENTIYF.

The CDR3 spells CASRTGSSTDTQYF. The CDR3 DNA sequence: TGTGCCAGTCGTACAGGGAGTTCCACAGATACGCAGTATTTT. The gene calls are TRBV7-3 and TRBJ2-3; perhaps TRBD1 as D (6 bases). Germline V gives CDR1 SGHTA, CDR2 FQGTGA. V was clipped by 9 bases and J by 2 bases, with 15 bases between them. The CDR3 totals 14 residues.

This clone is a singleton in its sample. This chain joins TRBV28 and TRBJ2-5, with D possibly TRBD2 on 6 matching bases. With 1 base removed from V and 5 bases from J, the gap between germline ends came to 11 bases. Germline V lookup: CDR1 MDHEN, CDR2 SYDVKM. The CDR3 covers 14 residues. The CDR3 DNA reads TGTGCCAGCAGTTTATTTGCAGGAGGGGAGACCCAGTACTTC. It encodes CASSLFAGGETQYF.

The chain is built from TRBV5-1 and TRBJ2-1; 10 bases match TRBD2. Germline CDR1 SGHRS, CDR2 YFSETQ. The CDR3 sequence is 15 residues long. After removal of 4 bases from V and 5 bases from J, the junction contained 6 bases not matched to a gene. The CDR3 reads CASSPTSGTHNEQFF. The CDR3 bases are TGCGCCAGCAGCCCCACTAGCGGGACCCACAATGAGCAGTTCTTC.

This chain connects TRBV5-6 to TRBJ1-2; D gene ambiguous. The CDR3 loop spans 14 amino acids. The V gene's germline CDR1 is SGHDT and CDR2 YYEEEE. V dropped 0 bases and J dropped 1 base, with 7 bases sitting between them. CDR3 DNA: TGTGCCAGCAGCTTGGGCAGAAATAACTATGGCTACACCTTC. Residues: CASSLGRNNYGYTF.

The rearrangement links TRBV5-1 to TRBJ1-1, with 10 bases identical to TRBD1. CDR1 is SGHRS, CDR2 YFSETQ, per germline. The CDR3 extends over 15 amino acids. Losses at the gene ends were 0 bases for V and 4 bases for J; bases not matched to a gene: 3. Written as DNA, the CDR3 is TGCGCCAGCAGCTTGGGTGGGACAGGGGCCACTGAAGCTTTCTTT. Protein sequence: CASSLGGTGATEAFF.

The chain is built from TRBV2 and TRBJ1-1, with D hard to call. Between the trimmed V and J ends, which lost 2 bases and 3 bases, there was a span of 4 bases. The CDR3 runs 12 residues. The germline V gene encodes CDR1 SNHLY and CDR2 FYNNEI. The DNA of the CDR3 is TGTGCCAGCAGTGAACAGTACACTGAAGCTTTCTTT. Translating gives CASSEQYTEAFF.

This chain connects TRBV7-9 to TRBJ1-2; possibly TRBD1 for D (6 bases). Germline loops: CDR1 SEHNR, CDR2 FQNEAQ (reference sequence). The CDR3 is 16 residues long. The V and J ends lost 5 bases and 5 bases respectively, with 21 bases between them. CDR3 amino acids: CASSRWTVTMQYGYTF. The CDR3 DNA is TGTGCCAGCAGCCGGTGGACAGTCACAATGCAGTATGGCTACACCTTC.

J is TRBJ2-5 and V is TRBV27; tentative D call: TRBD2 (6 bases). In germline, CDR1 is MNHEY, CDR2 SMNVEV (reference sequence). V was clipped by 6 bases and J by 5 bases, with 16 bases between them. This CDR3 region has 14 residues. The CDR3 region is CASRYRGGFETQYF. DNA for the CDR3: TGTGCCAGCAGATACCGAGGAGGGTTCGAGACCCAGTACTTC.

This chain joins TRBV19 and TRBJ1-2, with a possible D match to TRBD1 (5 bases). In germline, CDR1 is LNHDA, CDR2 SQIVND (reference sequence). This CDR3 is 15 amino acids long. Deletions cut 3 bases from V and 5 bases from J, with 16 bases between. CDR3 nucleotides: TGTGCCAGTAGTATTGGGGCAACCCTTCAATATGGCTACACCTTC. It codes for CASSIGATLQYGYTF.

CDR3 sequence: CASSLGREVHEQYF. The CDR3 DNA sequence: TGCGCCAGCAGCTTGGGCAGGGAGGTGCACGAGCAGTACTTC. The rearrangement uses TRBV5-1 and TRBJ2-7; possibly TRBD2 for D (6 bases). The V end was cut by 0 bases, the J end by 5 bases, with 12 bases between. The CDR3 is made up of 14 amino acids. Germline CDR1 reads SGHRS; CDR2 reads YFSETQ.

This chain connects TRBV30 to TRBJ1-1, with TRBD1 as a possible D gene (5 bases). V lost 2 bases and J lost 1, with 14 bases in between. Looked up from germline, CDR1 is GTSNPN and CDR2 is SVGIG (reference sequence). The CDR3 consists of 15 residues. In DNA form, the CDR3 reads TGTGCCTGGAGTAGGTCGACAGAACGGAACACTGAAGCTTTCTTT. Translation gives CAWSRSTERNTEAFF.

This rearrangement joins TRBV12-5 to TRBJ2-1, with D possibly matching TRBD2 (6 bases). CDR1 is LGHNT and CDR2 is FRNRAP in the germline V gene. This CDR3 comprises 12 residues. V gave up 4 bases and J gave up 10 bases, with 11 bases separating them. CDR3: CASGWAEGEQFF. CDR3 coding DNA: TGTGCTAGTGGTTGGGCGGAGGGGGAGCAGTTCTTC.

J is TRBJ1-5 and V is TRBV30; a possible D gene is TRBD1 (6 bases). CDR1 GTSNPN and CDR2 SVGIG come from the germline V gene (reference sequence). V was trimmed by 6 bases and J by 5 bases, leaving 14 bases between them. This CDR3 comprises 13 residues. As DNA, the CDR3 is TGTGCCTGCAGAAGGACAGAAGATCAGCCCCAGCATTTT. Protein: CACRRTEDQPQHF.

The chain uses TRBV11-3 and TRBJ2-3; D not resolved. The germline V gene encodes CDR1 SGHNT and CDR2 YENEEA. This CDR3 comprises 12 residues. Trimming took off 3 bases at V and 6 bases at J, with 7 bases between the two ends. CDR3 loop: CASSFGLDTQYF. Here the CDR3 DNA reads TGTGCCAGCAGCTTCGGTCTTGATACGCAGTATTTT.

The V gene is TRBV5-4, the J gene TRBJ2-2; TRBD2 aligns across 7 bases. V trimming: 0 bases; J trimming: 3 bases; junction bases outside the gene matches: 5. Germline V gene sequence: CDR1 SGHNT, CDR2 YYREEE (reference sequence). The CDR3 runs 16 residues. The CDR3 nucleotides are TGTGCCAGCAGCTTGGGGTCTAGCGGAGACACCGGGGAGCTGTTTTTT. It encodes CASSLGSSGDTGELFF.

The rearrangement uses TRBV15 and TRBJ2-1; TRBD1 might be the D (6 bases). The V end lost 1 base, the J end lost 10 bases, and 11 bases lay between the germline ends. In germline, CDR1 is LNHNV, CDR2 YYDKDF (reference sequence). The CDR3 is 13 residues long. The CDR3 sequence: CATSRGGRREQFF. The CDR3 region has the DNA TGTGCCACCAGCAGAGGGGGGCGGAGGGAGCAGTTCTTC.

V gene TRBV9 combines with J gene TRBJ2-7; 9 bases agree with TRBD1. There are 15 residues in the CDR3. After removal of 0 bases from V and 5 bases from J, the junction contained 6 bases not matched to a gene. Germline V CDR1 and CDR2: SGDLS, YYNGEE. CDR3 protein: CASSVEGTGLHEQYF. The CDR3, as DNA: TGTGCCAGCAGCGTAGAAGGGACAGGGCTCCACGAGCAGTACTTC. Based on the CDR3 plus reference TRBV9 and TRBJ2-7, the full variable domain is DSGVTQTPKHLITATGQRVTLRCSPRSGDLSVYWYQQSLDQGLQFLIQYYNGEERAKGNILERFSAQQFPDLHSELNLSSLELGDSALYFCASSVEGTGLHEQYFGPGTRLTVT.

This rearrangement joins TRBV2 to TRBJ2-5, with 13 nucleotides matching TRBD2. J lost 5 bases, V lost 6 bases, and 9 bases had no gene match. The CDR3 spans 16 residues. CDR1 and CDR2 (germline): SNHLY, FYNNEI. CDR3 DNA: TGTGCCAGCAGAGTACTAGCGGGGGGGCCGAGTGAGACCCAGTACTTC. Its protein is CASRVLAGGPSETQYF.

This chain uses TRBV5-5 with TRBJ2-3; 7 bases fit TRBD2. This CDR3 has 15 amino acids. V shed 0 bases and J 1 base; nucleotides not matched to a gene: 2. The germline V gene encodes CDR1 SGHKS and CDR2 YYEKEE (reference sequence). CDR3 sequence (DNA): TGTGCCAGCAGCTTGGTGCTAGCGGGCACAGATACGCAGTATTTT. This sequence encodes CASSLVLAGTDTQYF. Full variable domain (missing parts from reference TRBV5-5 and TRBJ2-3): DAGVTQSPTHLIKTRGQQVTLRCSPISGHKSVSWYQQVLGQGPQFIFQYYEKEERGRGNFPDRFSARQFPNYSSELNVNALLLGDSALYLCASSLVLAGTDTQYFGPGTRLTVL.

This chain joins TRBV6-5 and TRBJ1-5, with D possibly matching TRBD1 (6 bases). Trimming took off 11 bases at V and 1 base at J, with 18 bases between the two ends. The V gene's germline CDR1 is MNHEY and CDR2 SVGAGI. The CDR3 has 15 amino acids. CDR3 in amino acids: CAGSGQPFSNQPQHF. CDR3 bases: TGTGCCGGGTCGGGACAACCGTTCAGCAATCAGCCCCAGCATTTT.

The chain links TRBV5-4 to TRBJ2-7; the D gene is possibly TRBD1 (6 bases). Germline V gives CDR1 SGHNT, CDR2 YYREEE (reference sequence). This CDR3 comprises 13 residues. The V gene lost 4 bases and the J gene lost 3 bases, with 11 bases spanning the gap. The DNA for the CDR3 is TGTGCCAGCAGCCCCGGACAGCACTACGAGCAGTACTTC. This sequence encodes CASSPGQHYEQYF. Full variable domain (remainder filled in from reference TRBV5-4 and TRBJ2-7): ETGVTQSPTHLIKTRGQQVTLRCSSQSGHNTVSWYQQALGQGPQFIFQYYREEENGRGNFPPRFSGLQFPNYSSELNVNALELDDSALYLCASSPGQHYEQYFGPGTRLTVT.

The chain is built from TRBV27 and TRBJ2-2; D possibly corresponds to TRBD2 (5 bases). CDR1 and CDR2 (germline): MNHEY, SMNVEV (reference sequence). The CDR3 totals 15 residues. V was clipped by 2 bases and J by 6 bases, with 13 bases between them. CDR3 DNA sequence: TGTGCCAGCAGTTTAAATTCTGGTAGCGCCGGGGAGCTGTTTTTT. Translation: CASSLNSGSAGELFF.

This sequence joins TRBV11-2 and TRBJ2-1, with 8 bases fitting TRBD2. V shed 1 base and J 3 bases; nucleotides not matched to a gene: 5. The CDR3 spans 16 residues. Germline CDR1 and CDR2: SGHAT and FQNNGV. Here the CDR3 reads CASSLVMGLGYNEQFF. The CDR3 DNA is TGTGCCAGCAGCTTAGTAATGGGACTAGGCTACAATGAGCAGTTCTTC.